These T cell receptor beta chains were read from a single sample in a study of cytomegalovirus exposure and HLA in healthy donors. TCRdb's copy holds only in-frame clones and misses some; the assay was immunoSEQ multiplex PCR. The profile shows 60,000 to 80,000 clones, over 80% of them singletons. Sequences were obtained from PBMCs. The receptors here all came from a man in his thirties or forties in good health and CMV-seronegative. CDR3s include the opening cysteine and the closing phenylalanine or tryptophan. D genes are given only for firm matches. Expanded clones are given a class, and other clones once, few, many or no size at all.

15,.,TRBD1,TRBJ2-1,TRBV11-3,CASSKDRGAGNEQFF
15,.,.,TRBJ2-2,TRBV7-3,CASSQGFGGGRELFF
15,.,.,TRBJ1-1,TRBV9,CASSVASGPNTEAFF
15,.,TRBD1,TRBJ1-1,TRBV7-9,CASGLQGAFPLEAFF
13,.,TRBD1,TRBJ2-3,TRBV30,CAWSDGTDISQYF
16,.,TRBD1,TRBJ2-3,TRBV5-5,CASSSGTGGVTDTQYF
12,.,.,TRBJ2-7,TRBV5-6,CASSLGRGEQYF
15,.,.,TRBJ1-4,TRBV7-2,CASRRTVSTNEKLFF
14,.,TRBD2,TRBJ2-1,TRBV6-1,CASRGAGEVDEQFF
12,few,.,TRBJ2-7,TRBV29-1,CSVEAREDEQYF
17,.,.,TRBJ2-3,TRBV4-3,CASSQDAYSDLADTQYF
14,.,.,TRBJ1-1,TRBV25-1,CASSESWSGTEAFF
14,.,.,TRBJ2-3,TRBV6-5,CASSYGRYTDTQYF
13,few,.,TRBJ1-1,TRBV6-5,CASSPIARTEAFF
14,.,.,TRBJ2-1,TRBV5-8,CASTHRGSYNEQFF
15,few,.,TRBJ1-4,TRBV7-2,CASSSSQATNEKLFF
13,.,TRBD2,TRBJ2-1,TRBV13,CATGTSGSLKQFF
14,.,.,TRBJ1-6,TRBV7-3,CASSVQGVGSPLHF
13,.,.,TRBJ1-1,TRBV7-9,CASRVQGNTEAFF
16,.,TRBD1,TRBJ1-1,TRBV4-3,CASSQWYWDRVAEAFF
18,few,TRBD1,TRBJ2-2,TRBV19,CASSGRDRGYENTGELFF
14,once,.,TRBJ2-5,TRBV9,CASSTTGVKETQYF
14,.,.,TRBJ1-3,TRBV2,CASSAARVGNTIYF
15,.,TRBD1,TRBJ2-1,TRBV5-4,CASSAPGQTYNEQFF
14,.,.,TRBJ1-2,TRBV10-3,CAISDGFDGYGYTF
15,.,.,TRBJ1-1,TRBV9,CASSQGVIMNTEAFF
16,.,.,TRBJ2-2,TRBV5-1,CASSLESRKEAGELFF
17,.,.,TRBJ2-7,TRBV28,CASSPGGLAGQIYEQYF
14,.,.,TRBJ2-3,TRBV2,CASRTLGGTDTQYF
16,.,TRBD1,TRBJ2-2,TRBV13,CASSFTDRGHTGELFF
17,.,TRBD1,TRBJ2-3,TRBV11-3,CASSLDRWGQLPDTQYF
15,.,TRBD1,TRBJ1-2,TRBV4-2,CASSQGTGESYGYTF
13,.,.,TRBJ2-3,TRBV18,CASSPPLLDTQYF
15,.,TRBD1,TRBJ2-1,TRBV29-1,CSVSIPGNRGHEQFF
13,.,.,TRBJ1-5,TRBV28,CASSRDTNQPQHF
15,.,.,TRBJ2-1,TRBV6-6,CASTESGLSYNEQFF
15,once,TRBD2,TRBJ2-1,TRBV29-1,CSAAGLAGASNEQFF
19,few,TRBD2,TRBJ2-3,TRBV10-3,CAISRVGVWRESVTDTQYF
15,.,TRBD1,TRBJ2-3,TRBV7-6,CASSPGTGGLDTQYF
15,.,.,TRBJ2-1,TRBV2,CASRPLQWSYNEQFF